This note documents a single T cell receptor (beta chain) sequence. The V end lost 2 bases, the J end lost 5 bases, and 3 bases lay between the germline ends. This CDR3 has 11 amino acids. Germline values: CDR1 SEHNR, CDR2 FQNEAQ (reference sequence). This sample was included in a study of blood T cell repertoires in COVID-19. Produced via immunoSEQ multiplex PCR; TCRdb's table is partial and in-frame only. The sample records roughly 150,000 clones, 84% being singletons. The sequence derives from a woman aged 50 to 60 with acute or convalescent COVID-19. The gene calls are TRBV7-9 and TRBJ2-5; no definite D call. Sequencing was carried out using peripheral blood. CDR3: CASSLSETQYF. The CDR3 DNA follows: TGTGCCAGCAGCTTATCGGAGACCCAGTACTTC. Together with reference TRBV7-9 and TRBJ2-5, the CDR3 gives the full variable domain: DTGVSQNPRHKITKRGQNVTFRCDPISEHNRLYWYRQTLGQGPEFLTYFQNEAQLEKSRLLSDRFSAERPKGSFSTLEIQRTEQGDSAMYLCASSLSETQYFGPGTRLLVL.